This TCR beta chain was sequenced during a study of OX40 agonist ivuxolimab in advanced cancers. Study background: The patients' treatment was ivuxolimab, an agonistic anti-OX40 (CD134) antibody. Hepatocellular carcinoma, melanoma, renal cell or head and neck cancer was diagnosed in the dose-escalation patients.

Trimming took off 0 bases at V and 7 bases at J, with 18 bases between the two ends. CDR3 length: 15 residues. CDR1 GTSNPN and CDR2 SVGIG come from the germline V gene (reference sequence). Study-wide results and caveats: In general, CD8+ T cells held more expanded clones than CD4+ did, on average.

Points on this clone: What it binds is unknown.

Clones were sequenced by immunoSEQ multiplex PCR, and TCRdb holds only the in-frame ones, with some missing. The table lists approximately 58,000 clones, about 88% of them singletons. The sequencing used CD4+ or CD8+ T cells sorted from blood, collected in a trial of the OX40 agonist ivuxolimab. The chain couples TRBV30 to TRBJ2-5, with D perhaps TRBD1 (6 bases). The sequence derives from an adult with an advanced solid tumor such as melanoma, head and neck, liver or kidney cancer. The DNA for the CDR3 is TGTGCCTGGAGTGTAGGGGGTGGGGGCAAGGGGACCCAGTACTTC. Amino acid sequence: CAWSVGGGGKGTQYF.